These 15 T cell receptor beta chains came from one sample sequenced in a study of blood T cell repertoires in COVID-19. Profiled with immunoSEQ multiplex PCR; TCRdb holds only in-frame clones, not every one. The sample holds roughly 500,000 clones; roughly 90% are singletons and the top ten take 1.5% to 2%. The source material was PBMCs or T cells enriched from blood (not recorded which). The receptors derive from a woman aged 35 to 49 who had recovered from COVID-19.

The rearrangement joins TRBV4-2 to TRBJ1-1; D uncertain. The germline V and J ends were trimmed by 4 bases and 0 bases, with 9 bases remaining between them. The CDR3 has 14 amino acids. Germline V gene data show CDR1 as LGHNA and CDR2 as YNFKEQ. The CDR3 coding sequence is TGTGCCAGCAGCCCTAGGGAGTTGAACACTGAAGCTTTCTTT. It yields the protein CASSPRELNTEAFF.

The chain employs TRBV20-1 and TRBJ2-1; possibly TRBD2 for D (6 bases). Trimming removed 1 base at V and 13 bases at J, with 11 bases between. CDR1 and CDR2 from the germline V gene are DFQATT and SNEGSKA (reference sequence). The CDR3 has 11 residues. The CDR3 region is CSARGGEEQFF. The CDR3, as DNA: TGCAGTGCTAGAGGGGGGGAGGAACAGTTCTTC.

V is TRBV27 and J is TRBJ1-5; D is unclear. The CDR3 is 13 residues long. Germline lookup yields CDR1 MNHEY and CDR2 SMNVEV (reference sequence). Deletions cut 2 bases from V and 6 bases from J, with 8 bases between. In DNA form, the CDR3 reads TGTGCCAGCAGTTTAACGTTCGGTCAGCCCCAGCATTTT. Residues: CASSLTFGQPQHF.

This rearrangement joins TRBV4-3 to TRBJ2-2; 7 nucleotides agree with TRBD1. The CDR3 is 15 amino acids. J lost 6 bases, V lost 0 bases, and 4 bases had no gene match. Per the germline V gene, CDR1 is LGHNA and CDR2 is YSLEER. As DNA, the CDR3 is TGCGCCAGCAGCCAAGATACAGGGGTGGCCGGGGAGCTGTTTTTT. It specifies CASSQDTGVAGELFF.

As for this clone: Different DNA sequences within this sample yield the same CDR3. The rearrangement links TRBV28 to TRBJ2-3, with D unresolved. The CDR3 consists of 11 residues. CDR1 is MDHEN, CDR2 SYDVKM, per germline. V was pared by 3 bases and J by 6 bases, with 4 bases between. CDR3 in DNA: TGTGCCAGCAGTTTGAGGGATACGCAGTATTTT. This codes for CASSLRDTQYF.

V gene TRBV6-1 combines with J gene TRBJ2-7; D ambiguous. The germline V gene encodes CDR1 MNHNS and CDR2 SASEGT. CDR3 size: 14 residues. V was cut by 1 base and J by 4 bases, with 11 bases left in between. The CDR3 DNA reads TGTGCCAGCAGTGAAGGATCCCGAGGTTACGAGCAGTACTTC. It specifies CASSEGSRGYEQYF.

This chain connects TRBV27 to TRBJ2-5; 8 bases are shared with TRBD2. Trimming removed 10 bases from V and 5 bases from J; junction bases left unmatched: 9. The CDR3 length is 13 residues. Germline V gives CDR1 MNHEY, CDR2 SMNVEV (reference sequence). CDR3 sequence (DNA): TGTGCCACCCGCCCGGGGGGGTTGGAGACCCAGTACTTC. The encoded protein is CATRPGGLETQYF.

J is TRBJ2-7 and V is TRBV11-3, with a possible D match to TRBD2 (6 bases). The germline V gene encodes CDR1 SGHNT and CDR2 YENEEA. This CDR3 is built from 12 residues. The V and J ends lost 5 bases and 6 bases respectively, with 11 bases between them. The CDR3 region is CASSPGLGEQYF. Written as DNA, the CDR3 is TGTGCCAGCAGCCCGGGACTGGGCGAGCAGTACTTC.

This rearrangement joins TRBV25-1 to TRBJ1-2, with 7 bases fitting TRBD1. V lost 6 bases to trimming and J lost 8 bases; unmatched junction nucleotides: 6. The germline V gene has CDR1 MGHDK and CDR2 SYGVNS. CDR3 length: 12 amino acids. The CDR3, as DNA: TGTGCCAGCAGGGAGGGGGCGCGGGGCTACACCTTC. Translation gives CASREGARGYTF.

Turning to this clone: In the same sample, other DNA sequences code for this CDR3. The genes are TRBV18 and TRBJ1-1; D might be TRBD1 (5 bases). CDR1 is KGHSH and CDR2 is LQKENI in the germline V gene. The CDR3 sequence is 15 residues long. V lost 0 bases and J 1 base, leaving 9 bases between the germline ends. The CDR3 region is CASSPPSRANTEAFF. CDR3 nucleotides: TGTGCCAGCTCACCACCATCCAGGGCGAACACTGAAGCTTTCTTT.

The chain recombines TRBV19 with TRBJ2-1, with 8 bases aligning to TRBD1. Germline assignment: CDR1 LNHDA and CDR2 SQIVND (reference sequence). This CDR3 has 13 residues. The J segment lost 10 bases and the V segment lost 6 bases, leaving 8 bases of the junction unmatched. The DNA of the CDR3 is TGTGCCAGTAGCTGGACAGGGTCGGGGGAGCAGTTCTTC. It specifies CASSWTGSGEQFF.

The J gene is TRBJ1-4, the V gene TRBV14; TRBD1 matches 9 bases. This CDR3 region has 18 residues. The junction had 12 bases not matched to a gene; V was cut back by 4 bases and J by 3 bases. CDR1 is SGHDN and CDR2 is FVKESK in the germline V gene. The CDR3 sequence is CASSRYLTGGNSNEKLFF. The CDR3 region has the DNA TGTGCCAGCAGCCGCTACTTGACAGGGGGGAATTCTAATGAAAAACTGTTTTTT.

This chain connects TRBV7-2 to TRBJ1-2; D is unresolved. CDR1 and CDR2 from the germline V gene are SGHTA and FQGNSA. Trimming left V 1 base short and J 4 bases short, with 7 bases between. This CDR3 has 13 amino acids. CDR3 nucleotides: TGTGCCAGCAGCTTAGGCGAGGGCTATGGCTACACCTTC. This codes for CASSLGEGYGYTF. Full variable domain (outside the CDR3, taken from reference TRBV7-2 and TRBJ1-2): GAGVSQSPSNKVTEKGKDVELRCDPISGHTALYWYRQSLGQGLEFLIYFQGNSAPDKSGLPSDRFSAERTGGSVSTLTIQRTQQEDSAVYLCASSLGEGYGYTFGSGTRLTVV.

The rearrangement links TRBV7-6 to TRBJ2-7, with 11 bases that match TRBD1. This CDR3 has 16 residues. J gave up 6 bases and V 5 bases, and 12 bases lay outside the gene matches. Looked up from germline, CDR1 is SGHVS and CDR2 is FNYEAQ. In DNA, the CDR3 is TGTGCCAGCAGCCCAGTCGGGACAGGGGGTTTTGGCGAGCAGTACTTC. Amino acid sequence: CASSPVGTGGFGEQYF.

A note on this clone: At the DNA level, this CDR3 is encoded by other sequences in the same sample as well. The J gene is TRBJ2-7, the V gene TRBV4-3, with 12 bases lining up with TRBD2. Unmatched junction bases numbered 6, after V lost 1 base and J lost 2 bases. Germline lookup yields CDR1 LGHNA and CDR2 YSLEER. This CDR3 region has 17 residues. The CDR3 sequence is CASSQALLAGGPYEQYF. CDR3 DNA: TGCGCCAGCAGCCAAGCCCTACTAGCGGGGGGCCCCTACGAGCAGTACTTC.